These 12 T cell receptor beta chains share one sample of origin, sequenced in a study of radiotherapy plus CTLA-4 blockade in lung cancer. The table came from immunoSEQ multiplex PCR; TCRdb's copy has only in-frame clones and leaves some out. The sample gives roughly 110,000 clones, over 65% of which show up once; roughly 2.3% is in the top ten. The sequences come from peripheral blood, collected from a patient treated with radiotherapy plus ipilimumab. Receptors were obtained from a human donor with non-small cell lung cancer that progressed on radiotherapy plus ipilimumab. Some clones in this sample may be carry-over from other donors' samples.

This chain links TRBV6-5 with TRBJ2-5; D is tentatively TRBD1 or TRBD2 (6 bases each). V gave up 2 bases and J gave up 11 bases, with 18 bases separating them. The CDR3 has 14 residues. Germline loops: CDR1 MNHEY, CDR2 SVGAGI. As DNA, the CDR3 is TGTGCCAGCAGTTACACCTACCAGGAGGGGGAGCAGTACTTC. Translating gives CASSYTYQEGEQYF.

This chain joins TRBV15 and TRBJ1-6, with D perhaps TRBD1 (6 bases). Trimming removed 1 base from V and 0 bases from J, with 13 bases in between. This CDR3 spans 18 amino acids. The germline V gene has CDR1 LNHNV and CDR2 YYDKDF (reference sequence). CDR3 bases: TGTGCCACCAGCAGAGTGAGGGGGACGAGCTCCTATAATTCACCCCTCCACTTT. It is translated as CATSRVRGTSSYNSPLHF.

The CDR3 DNA is TGTGCCAGCAGCGTGACAGGGGTTAACACTGAAGCTTTCTTT. Its protein product is CASSVTGVNTEAFF. The chain recombines TRBV9 with TRBJ1-1; 8 positions match TRBD1. V lost 2 bases to trimming and J lost 2 bases; unmatched junction nucleotides: 2. The CDR3 has 14 residues. Per germline, CDR1 SGDLS and CDR2 YYNGEE.

The chain carries TRBV7-2 and TRBJ2-7; D possibly corresponds to TRBD2 (5 bases). The V end lost 1 base, the J end lost 3 bases, and 22 bases lay between the germline ends. There are 18 residues in the CDR3. CDR1 is SGHTA and CDR2 is FQGNSA in the germline V gene. The DNA for the CDR3 is TGTGCCAGCAGCTTAGTCTCAATCCAGGTTTTTCGGGACTACGAGCAGTACTTC. Protein product: CASSLVSIQVFRDYEQYF.

The rearrangement joins TRBV29-1 to TRBJ2-1; a weak D match, TRBD2 (5 bases). The germline CDR1 and CDR2 sequences are SQVTM and ANQGSEA. The CDR3 contains 14 residues. V lost 6 bases to trimming and J lost 3 bases, with 15 bases between them. CDR3 sequence reads: CSVGDGRGYNEQFF. DNA of the CDR3: TGCAGCGTGGGAGACGGGCGTGGCTACAATGAGCAGTTCTTC.

The chain couples TRBV19 to TRBJ1-5; 8 positions agree with TRBD1. This CDR3 contains 15 residues. Germline loops: CDR1 LNHDA, CDR2 SQIVND (reference sequence). With V trimmed by 6 bases and J by 2 bases, 6 bases remained unmatched. CDR3 DNA sequence: TGTGCCAGTAGCACCGGGACAGGACGCAATCAGCCCCAGCATTTT. This sequence encodes CASSTGTGRNQPQHF.

The rearrangement links TRBV19 to TRBJ2-7; TRBD2 is a possible D gene (5 bases). Germline CDR1 is LNHDA and CDR2 is SQIVND (reference sequence). V was trimmed by 6 bases and J by 7 bases, leaving 16 bases between them. The CDR3 length is 13 residues. CDR3 sequence (DNA): TGTGCCAGTAGGGGAAGCGGCAGTTGGGAGCAGTACTTC. Translating it yields CASRGSGSWEQYF.

The rearrangement joins TRBV11-2 to TRBJ1-2; no firm D call. CDR1 SGHAT and CDR2 FQNNGV come from the germline V gene. V shed 0 bases and J shed 7 bases, with 6 bases lying between them. CDR3 length: 12 residues. The CDR3 region has the DNA TGTGCCAGCAGCTTAGAGGGGAGTGGCTACACCTTC. It specifies CASSLEGSGYTF.

The chain carries TRBV2 and TRBJ2-5; D call uncertain. Germline V CDR1 and CDR2: SNHLY, FYNNEI. V shed 7 bases and J shed 4 bases, with 13 bases lying between them. The CDR3 is 13 amino acids. This chain's CDR3 is CASTARLGETQYF. The DNA for the CDR3 is TGTGCCAGCACGGCTCGTTTGGGAGAGACCCAGTACTTC. Variable domain in full (rest from reference TRBV2 and TRBJ2-5): EPEVTQTPSHQVTQMGQEVILRCVPISNHLYFYWYRQILGQKVEFLVSFYNNEISEKSEIFDDQFSVERPDGSNFTLKIRSTKLEDSAMYFCASTARLGETQYFGPGTRLLVL.

V and J are TRBV4-2 and TRBJ2-7; 7 nucleotides agree with TRBD2. This CDR3 has 17 residues. The trim removed 1 base at V and 3 bases at J, leaving 12 bases unmatched. Per the germline V gene, CDR1 is LGHNA and CDR2 is YNFKEQ. The chain's CDR3 is CASSQGSLSGTYYEQYF. The CDR3 nucleotides read TGTGCCAGCAGCCAAGGTTCTTTGAGCGGGACTTACTACGAGCAGTACTTC.

The chain carries TRBV9 and TRBJ2-1; tentative D call: TRBD2 (6 bases). V was pared by 7 bases and J by 5 bases, with 13 bases between. This CDR3 has 13 residues. The germline V gene encodes CDR1 SGDLS and CDR2 YYNGEE. CDR3 DNA sequence: TGTGCCAGCGGAGGGGACTGGAACAATGAGCAGTTCTTC. It encodes CASGGDWNNEQFF.

J is TRBJ2-3 and V is TRBV5-1; 8 bases match TRBD2. V shed 4 bases, J shed 5 bases, and the junction held 6 bases outside the gene matches. This CDR3 comprises 14 residues. Germline V gene sequence: CDR1 SGHRS, CDR2 YFSETQ. The CDR3 protein is CASSEGLGGDTQYF. The CDR3 bases are TGCGCCAGCAGCGAGGGACTAGGGGGAGATACGCAGTATTTT.